This TCR beta chain appears in the sequencing data of a study of OX40 agonist ivuxolimab in advanced cancers. Study overall: Three patients, one with hepatocellular carcinoma and two with cutaneous melanoma, achieved partial responses. General study findings and limits: Clonal expansion from baseline to week 6 occurred in both CD4+ and CD8+ T cells. Among expanded peripheral T cells, antigen specificity went undetermined.

The timepoints at which blood was sampled were baseline, cycle 4 day 1, and cycle 7 day 1. Measured with immunoSEQ multiplex PCR; TCRdb has only the in-frame clones, and not every one. The sample lists 30,000 to 45,000 clones; about 80% were seen once. Regarding this clone: Its antigen is currently unknown.

CDR1 and CDR2 from the germline V gene are SGHDT and YYEEEE. The CDR3 consists of 15 residues. Losses at the gene ends were 4 bases for V and 6 bases for J; bases not matched to a gene: 7. This receptor was taken from an adult with an advanced solid tumor such as melanoma, head and neck, liver or kidney cancer. V and J are TRBV5-6 and TRBJ2-2, with 9 nucleotides matching TRBD1. The sequenced sample was CD4+ or CD8+ T cells sorted from blood, obtained in a trial of the OX40 agonist ivuxolimab. CDR3 coding DNA: TGTGCCAGCAGCGAAACAGGGGGCAGGGCCGGGGAGCTGTTTTTT. This sequence encodes CASSETGGRAGELFF.